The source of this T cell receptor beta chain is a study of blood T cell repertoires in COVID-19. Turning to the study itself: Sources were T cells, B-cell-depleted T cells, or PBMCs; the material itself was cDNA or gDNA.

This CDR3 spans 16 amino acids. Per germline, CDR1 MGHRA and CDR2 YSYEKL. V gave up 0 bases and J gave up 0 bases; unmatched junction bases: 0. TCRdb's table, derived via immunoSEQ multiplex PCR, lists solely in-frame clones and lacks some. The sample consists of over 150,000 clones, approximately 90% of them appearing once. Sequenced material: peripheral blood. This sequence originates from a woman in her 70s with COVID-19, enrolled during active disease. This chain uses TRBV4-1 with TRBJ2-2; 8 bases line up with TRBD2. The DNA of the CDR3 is TGCGCCAGCAGCCAAGATAGCGGGGCGAACACCGGGGAGCTGTTTTTT. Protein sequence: CASSQDSGANTGELFF.